This entry lists 10 T cell receptor beta chains sequenced from one sample in a study of long-term antiretroviral therapy in people with HIV. Survey-level resolution applied to immunoSEQ assay v3.0. Sequencing used immunoSEQ multiplex PCR; TCRdb keeps in-frame clones, though not all of them. The repertoire holds roughly 25,000 clones, with roughly 80% as singletons. This specimen was unsorted PBMCs, taken 2.1 years after starting antiretroviral therapy. Receptor source: a man aged 30-40 years with HIV.

The chain uses TRBV7-3 and TRBJ2-1; D could derive from TRBD1 or TRBD2 (6 bases each). The CDR3 covers 15 residues. Trimming shortened V by 5 bases and J by 8 bases, and 19 bases separated the two germline ends. CDR1 is SGHTA, CDR2 FQGTGA, per germline. For the CDR3, the DNA is TGTGCCAGCAGCCCGGGGGCGGGCCCTAGGGATGAGCAGTTCTTC. Translation gives CASSPGAGPRDEQFF.

This sequence joins TRBV27 and TRBJ1-5; 10 nucleotides align to TRBD1. Germline values: CDR1 MNHEY, CDR2 SMNVEV (reference sequence). With 8 bases clipped from V and 1 base from J, the junction kept 11 bases outside the gene matches. CDR3 size: 17 residues. The CDR3 spells CASGPGTGVPSNQPQHF. CDR3 nucleotides: TGTGCCAGCGGGCCCGGGACAGGGGTCCCAAGCAATCAGCCCCAGCATTTT.

The chain recombines TRBV19 with TRBJ1-5, with TRBD1 as a possible D gene (6 bases). CDR3 size: 16 residues. CDR1 and CDR2 from the germline V gene are LNHDA and SQIVND (reference sequence). V was trimmed by 2 bases and J by 0 bases, leaving 11 bases between them. CDR3 in DNA: TGTGCCAGTAGTATATCAGGGGAGATTAGCAATCAGCCCCAGCATTTT. It codes for CASSISGEISNQPQHF. The full variable domain, in which reference TRBV19 and TRBJ1-5 provide the parts outside the CDR3, is DGGITQSPKYLFRKEGQNVTLSCEQNLNHDAMYWYRQDPGQGLRLIYYSQIVNDFQKGDIAEGYSVSREKKESFPLTVTSAQKNPTAFYLCASSISGEISNQPQHFGDGTRLSIL.

The rearrangement joins TRBV5-1 to TRBJ2-5, with a weak D call TRBD2 (7 bases). The CDR3 runs to 14 residues. The ends were cut back, 6 bases at V and 5 bases at J, with 17 bases in the middle. The V gene's germline CDR1 is SGHRS and CDR2 YFSETQ. The CDR3 sequence: CASNGGAGMETQYF. The CDR3 DNA sequence: TGCGCCAGCAATGGGGGGGCAGGGATGGAGACCCAGTACTTC.

The chain couples TRBV9 to TRBJ1-1, with TRBD1 as a possible D gene (5 bases). Trimming removed 4 bases at V and 0 bases at J, with 10 bases between. This CDR3 spans 14 amino acids. CDR1 is SGDLS, CDR2 YYNGEE, per germline. In DNA, the CDR3 is TGTGCCAGCAGCCCCGGGACGGTGAACACTGAAGCTTTCTTT. As protein: CASSPGTVNTEAFF.

This clone appeared a single time. The chain's CDR3 is CASSLRGFTDTQYF. CDR3 coding DNA: TGTGCCAGCAGCTTGAGAGGATTCACAGATACGCAGTATTTT. This chain connects TRBV11-3 to TRBJ2-3; D gene ambiguous. The CDR3 loop spans 14 amino acids. The germline CDR1 and CDR2 sequences are SGHNT and YENEEA. V was shortened by 3 bases and J by 2 bases, with 9 bases between the two germline ends.

The chain carries TRBV27 and TRBJ2-1, with 13 nucleotides matching TRBD2. The CDR3 contains 18 residues. CDR1 and CDR2 from the germline V gene are MNHEY and SMNVEV (reference sequence). Losses at the gene ends were 4 bases for V and 7 bases for J; bases not matched to a gene: 13. CDR3 sequence (DNA): TGTGCCAGCAGTTCACTAGCGGGAGGGCCTTGGGGTGAGAATGAGCAGTTCTTC. Protein: CASSSLAGGPWGENEQFF.

The chain joins TRBV21-1 to TRBJ1-1. TRBV21-1 represents a pseudogene. The CDR3 covers 13 residues. The DNA of the CDR3 is TGTGCCAGCAGCACCGGGAAGGACACTGAAGCTTTCTTT. Protein: CASSTGKDTEAFF.

The gene calls are TRBV19 and TRBJ2-1; 9 nucleotides agree with TRBD1. CDR3 length: 15 amino acids. V lost 7 bases and J lost 3; bases outside the gene matches: 7. CDR1 and CDR2 (germline): LNHDA, SQIVND (reference sequence). The CDR3 protein is CASNQDRGSYNEQFF. DNA of the CDR3: TGTGCCAGTAACCAGGACAGGGGCAGCTACAATGAGCAGTTCTTC.

To note about this clone: At the DNA level, this CDR3 is encoded by other sequences in the same sample as well. CDR3 DNA sequence: TGTGCCAGCAGTGATGGGGGGGGCTACGAGCAGTACTTC. Encoded protein: CASSDGGGYEQYF. The genes are TRBV6-1 and TRBJ2-7, with TRBD2 matching over 7 bases. Trimming at V came to 3 bases and at J to 3 bases, leaving 2 bases not matched to a gene. CDR1 and CDR2 from the germline V gene are MNHNS and SASEGT. There are 13 residues in the CDR3.